The 24 T cell receptor beta chains presented below share a single source sample, sequenced in a study of shared clonotypes between healthy human individuals. The naive CD8 fraction comprised CD45RO-negative cells positively selected for CCR7 and excluded terminally differentiated effector memory CD45RA+ cells. The protocol was immunoSEQ multiplex PCR, while the TCRdb copy is restricted to in-frame clones and leaves out a portion. The sample shows around 1.9 million clones, about 94% of them seen only once. Sequences were obtained from naive CD8+ T cells from PBMCs. These receptors were taken from a man between 18 and 29 years old in good health. Some clones in this sample may be carry-over from other donors' samples.

This clone was detected only once. The rearrangement links TRBV27 to TRBJ2-1, with 8 bases lining up with TRBD1. The V gene end was trimmed by 2 bases and the J gene end by 4 bases; junction bases not matched to a gene: 7. Germline-derived CDR1 and CDR2 are MNHEY and SMNVEV (reference sequence). The CDR3 runs 16 residues. The CDR3 here is CASSLGRTGLYNEQFF. The DNA of the CDR3 is TGTGCCAGCAGTTTAGGCCGGACAGGGTTATACAATGAGCAGTTCTTC.

The chain recombines TRBV27 with TRBJ2-5; the D gene is possibly TRBD1 (5 bases). Trimming cost V 5 bases and J 4 bases, with 20 bases left between them. Germline lookup yields CDR1 MNHEY and CDR2 SMNVEV (reference sequence). The CDR3 spans 16 residues. The CDR3 loop reads CASSANVGRERETQYF. The CDR3 DNA reads as TGTGCCAGCAGTGCAAATGTGGGCAGGGAACGAGAGACCCAGTACTTC.

The V call is TRBV29-1, the J call TRBJ2-7; possibly TRBD2 for D (5 bases). CDR3 length: 13 amino acids. V was cut by 5 bases and J by 0 bases, with 11 bases left in between. Germline CDR1 and CDR2: SQVTM and ANQGSEA. CDR3 sequence (DNA): TGCAGCGTTTCTGCGGGCGGCTCCTACGAGCAGTACTTC. It translates to CSVSAGGSYEQYF.

Details on this clone: In the same sample, other DNA sequences code for this CDR3. The V and J genes are TRBV9 and TRBJ2-3, with 8 bases matching TRBD1. V was pared by 3 bases and J by 1 base, with 4 bases of the junction left unmatched. The CDR3 consists of 15 residues. Germline V gene data show CDR1 as SGDLS and CDR2 as YYNGEE. The CDR3 region has the DNA TGTGCCAGCAGCGGCAGGGGGCTTGGCACAGATACGCAGTATTTT. It translates to CASSGRGLGTDTQYF.

Concerning this clone itself: Other DNA sequences within the sample encode an identical CDR3. The chain joins TRBV27 to TRBJ2-5; D is undetermined. The CDR3 is 14 amino acids. CDR1 MNHEY and CDR2 SMNVEV come from the germline V gene (reference sequence). Trimming pared 1 base from V and 1 base from J, leaving 7 bases between. The CDR3 sequence is CASSLWVGQETQYF. Written as DNA, the CDR3 is TGTGCCAGCAGTTTATGGGTGGGCCAAGAGACCCAGTACTTC.

This sequence joins TRBV13 and TRBJ2-7; D perhaps matches TRBD1 (6 bases). The CDR3 sequence is 15 residues long. Germline lookup yields CDR1 PRHDT and CDR2 FYEKMQ (reference sequence). V gave up 3 bases and J gave up 2 bases, with 14 bases separating them. The CDR3 DNA sequence: TGTGCCAGCAGCTTCACCCAGGGGAGCGCCTACGAGCAGTACTTC. Protein: CASSFTQGSAYEQYF.

The chain combines TRBV19 with TRBJ1-5; 8 bases are a match to TRBD1. CDR3 length equals 14 residues. Germline loops: CDR1 LNHDA, CDR2 SQIVND (reference sequence). With 7 bases clipped from V and 2 bases from J, the junction kept 4 bases outside the gene matches. The CDR3 is CASTDRAGNQPQHF. CDR3 sequence (DNA): TGTGCCAGTACGGACAGGGCGGGCAATCAGCCCCAGCATTTT.

On this clone: Other DNA sequences in this specimen translate into the identical CDR3. The genes are TRBV14 and TRBJ2-3; D gene uncertain. The CDR3 spans 15 residues. Trimming took off 2 bases at V and 1 base at J, with 10 bases between the two ends. CDR1 SGHDN and CDR2 FVKESK come from the germline V gene. In DNA form, the CDR3 reads TGTGCCAGCAGCCAATTCAGAGAGGGCACAGATACGCAGTATTTT. Translating gives CASSQFREGTDTQYF.

V and J are TRBV7-6 and TRBJ2-3, with a tentative D call TRBD2 (6 bases). V lost 2 bases and J 6 bases, leaving 24 bases between the germline ends. The CDR3 is 18 residues long. Germline CDR1 reads SGHVS; CDR2 reads FNYEAQ. CDR3 loop: CASSLLGPEAGWGDTQYF. The CDR3 nucleotides read TGTGCCAGCAGCTTACTTGGACCGGAGGCGGGATGGGGTGATACGCAGTATTTT.

This chain links TRBV14 with TRBJ2-5; D is unresolved. The V gene lost 1 base and the J gene lost 5 bases, with 8 bases spanning the gap. This CDR3 is 13 amino acids long. Germline CDR1 SGHDN, CDR2 FVKESK. CDR3 sequence: CASSQGVSETQYF. DNA of the CDR3: TGTGCCAGCAGCCAAGGGGTTTCGGAGACCCAGTACTTC.

The chain is built from TRBV7-2 and TRBJ2-7; no reliable D call. The CDR3 is made up of 13 amino acids. CDR1 SGHTA and CDR2 FQGNSA come from the germline V gene. V lost 5 bases and J 6 bases, leaving 14 bases between the germline ends. The CDR3 region is CASSPNPRGEQYF. The CDR3 bases are TGTGCCAGCAGCCCGAACCCCCGAGGCGAGCAGTACTTC.

This chain connects TRBV27 to TRBJ2-3; 9 bases map to TRBD1. With V trimmed by 1 base and J by 5 bases, 4 bases remained unmatched. This CDR3 is 15 amino acids long. Germline V CDR1 and CDR2: MNHEY, SMNVEV (reference sequence). This CDR3 reads CASSLFTGGEDTQYF. CDR3 sequence (DNA): TGTGCCAGCAGTTTATTTACAGGGGGCGAAGATACGCAGTATTTT.

This clone was counted only a few times. The gene calls are TRBV11-2 and TRBJ2-7; no clear D gene. Trimming cost V 5 bases and J 4 bases, with 6 bases left between them. CDR1 and CDR2 from the germline V gene are SGHAT and FQNNGV. The CDR3 is made up of 11 amino acids. CDR3: CASSRTYEQYF. The CDR3 DNA follows: TGTGCCAGCAGCCGAACTTACGAGCAGTACTTC.

The chain is built from TRBV6-5 and TRBJ1-4; D is uncertain. In germline, CDR1 is MNHEY, CDR2 SVGAGI. The CDR3 sequence is 13 residues long. V was cut by 4 bases and J by 8 bases, with 11 bases left in between. CDR3 sequence: CASSSGWGEKLFF. In DNA, the CDR3 is TGTGCCAGCAGTTCAGGATGGGGAGAAAAACTGTTTTTT.

Regarding this clone: With a much larger clone just one base away, this may be a read error. The sample carries other DNA sequences with the same CDR3. The V and J genes are TRBV9 and TRBJ2-1; TRBD2 matches 7 bases. Looked up from germline, CDR1 is SGDLS and CDR2 is YYNGEE. V was clipped by 3 bases and J by 0 bases; unmatched bases: 3. CDR3 length equals 15 residues. CDR3 bases: TGTGCCAGCAGCGCAGGCGGGAGCTCCTACAATGAGCAGTTCTTC. Protein product: CASSAGGSSYNEQFF.

This clone was seen once. The V and J genes are TRBV27 and TRBJ2-7; D is perhaps TRBD1 or TRBD2 (5 bases each). The CDR3 has 16 amino acids. Trimming removed 5 bases at V and 2 bases at J, with 19 bases between. Germline loops: CDR1 MNHEY, CDR2 SMNVEV (reference sequence). The CDR3 sequence: CASSPYSRDGTYEQYF. The DNA of the CDR3 is TGTGCCAGCAGTCCCTACTCTCGGGACGGTACCTACGAGCAGTACTTC.

The V and J genes are TRBV18 and TRBJ1-1, with D perhaps matching TRBD1 (6 bases). The CDR3 is made up of 16 amino acids. Between the trimmed V and J ends, which lost 3 bases and 0 bases, there was a span of 14 bases. Germline CDR1 KGHSH, CDR2 LQKENI. The CDR3 nucleotides are TGTGCCAGCTCACCCCCACTAGGGGGGTTGAACACTGAAGCTTTCTTT. Amino acids: CASSPPLGGLNTEAFF.

The chain has TRBV4-1 and TRBJ2-5, with a weak D call TRBD1 (5 bases). In germline, CDR1 is MGHRA, CDR2 YSYEKL. The CDR3 runs to 15 residues. With 0 bases removed from V and 6 bases from J, the gap between germline ends came to 14 bases. CDR3 coding DNA: TGCGCCAGCAGCCAAGATAGCAGGGTTGAACAGACCCAGTACTTC. This codes for CASSQDSRVEQTQYF.

This clone has only one observation. V is TRBV11-1 and J is TRBJ2-7; 9 bases line up with TRBD2. CDR3 length equals 15 residues. Germline values: CDR1 SGHAT, CDR2 FQDESV (reference sequence). Trimming removed 1 base from V and 0 bases from J; junction bases left unmatched: 1. The CDR3 spells CASSLVAGASYEQYF. The CDR3 coding sequence is TGTGCCAGCAGCTTAGTAGCGGGGGCCTCCTACGAGCAGTACTTC.

This clone was seen only a few times. The chain links TRBV21-1 to TRBJ1-1. TRBV21-1 is shown as a pseudogene. The CDR3 covers 15 residues. The chain's CDR3 is CASSKEGKGRTEAFF. CDR3 sequence (DNA): TGTGCCAGCAGCAAGGAGGGGAAGGGGCGGACTGAAGCTTTCTTT.

The CDR3 is CASSPRDPSEDEQFF. The CDR3 DNA reads TGTGCCAGCAGCCCCCGGGACCCCAGTGAGGATGAGCAGTTCTTC. The J gene is TRBJ2-1, the V gene TRBV27; D may be TRBD1 or TRBD2 (5 bases each). Germline V gives CDR1 MNHEY, CDR2 SMNVEV (reference sequence). V was clipped by 6 bases and J by 8 bases, with 20 bases between them. This CDR3 is 15 amino acids long.

As DNA, the CDR3 is TGTGCCAGCAGCAATCCCGGGACAGAATTTAACTATGGCTACACCTTC. Its protein is CASSNPGTEFNYGYTF. The chain joins TRBV4-2 to TRBJ1-2; 7 bases line up with TRBD1. Germline CDR1 and CDR2: LGHNA and YNFKEQ. The CDR3 has 16 amino acids. V trimming: 5 bases; J trimming: 1 base; junction bases outside the gene matches: 10.

The chain links TRBV15 to TRBJ1-2, with D maybe TRBD1 (6 bases). This CDR3 is 15 amino acids long. CDR1 and CDR2 from the germline V gene are LNHNV and YYDKDF (reference sequence). Deletions cut 4 bases from V and 1 base from J, with 13 bases between. The CDR3 protein is CATSTPGDINYGYTF. The CDR3 DNA sequence: TGTGCCACCAGCACCCCCGGGGACATTAACTATGGCTACACCTTC. Combining the CDR3 with reference TRBV15 and TRBJ1-2 gives the whole variable domain DAMVIQNPRYQVTQFGKPVTLSCSQTLNHNVMYWYQQKSSQAPKLLFHYYDKDFNNEADTPDNFQSRRPNTSFCFLDIRSPGLGDTAMYLCATSTPGDINYGYTFGSGTRLTVV.

The V and J genes are TRBV7-8 and TRBJ1-1; TRBD1 is a possible D gene (5 bases). Trimming shortened V by 4 bases and J by 5 bases, and 11 bases separated the two germline ends. CDR3 length: 13 amino acids. Per germline, CDR1 SGHVS and CDR2 FQNEAQ. CDR3: CASSYGGTTEAFF. The CDR3 bases are TGTGCCAGCAGCTACGGCGGGACGACTGAAGCTTTCTTT.